These T cell receptor beta chains were read from a single sample in a study of T cell repertoires in cytomegalovirus infection. In TCRdb, the reads were re-called with MiXCR into one record per CDR3 protein. The sample has almost 300,000 distinct CDR3 sequences, 9.6% seen once. The sequencing input was PBMCs. All receptors come from a human donor in good health (CMV status not recorded). Some clones in this sample may be carry-over from other donors' samples. CDR3s leave out the opening cysteine and the closing phenylalanine or tryptophan. The order of the fields is V gene, J gene, CDR3 protein.

v_gene: TRBV6-4; j_gene: TRBJ2-2; CDR3aa: ASSWRGVLTPGTGELF
v_gene: TRBV6-5; j_gene: TRBJ2-2; CDR3aa: ASSYLAGELF
v_gene: TRBV28; j_gene: TRBJ2-1; CDR3aa: AIRRGTREQF
v_gene: TRBV19; j_gene: TRBJ2-3; CDR3aa: ASSIEGGYTDTQY
v_gene: TRBV28; j_gene: TRBJ2-7; CDR3aa: ASKDPDEQY
v_gene: TRBV19; j_gene: TRBJ1-6; CDR3aa: ATTSGTGSNSPLH
v_gene: TRBV6-6; j_gene: TRBJ2-3; CDR3aa: ASTYGVFGNTQY
v_gene: TRBV19; j_gene: TRBJ1-5; CDR3aa: ASSSAGSFGNQPQH
v_gene: TRBV7-8; j_gene: TRBJ1-1; CDR3aa: ASSPDSMNTEAF
v_gene: TRBV6-1; j_gene: TRBJ2-2; CDR3aa: ASKVGTGATGELF
v_gene: TRBV6-5; j_gene: TRBJ2-1; CDR3aa: ASSYSTAGDLNEQF
v_gene: TRBV20-1; j_gene: TRBJ2-1; CDR3aa: SARGGGLADNEQF
v_gene: TRBV25-1; j_gene: TRBJ2-1; CDR3aa: ASATRDLRAEQF
v_gene: TRBV6-6; j_gene: TRBJ2-5; CDR3aa: ASTSSVSWGQETQY
v_gene: TRBV7-8; j_gene: TRBJ2-7; CDR3aa: ASSASGGVTIATYEQY
v_gene: TRBV10-3; j_gene: TRBJ2-1; CDR3aa: AISVSQGSYNEQF
v_gene: TRBV7-2; j_gene: TRBJ2-3; CDR3aa: ASSQDSGGGGSTDTQY
v_gene: TRBV12-3/TRBV12-4; j_gene: TRBJ1-2; CDR3aa: ASSQQGRDLYGYT
v_gene: TRBV7-8; j_gene: TRBJ2-4; CDR3aa: ASSLFYRDGLAKNIQY
v_gene: TRBV29-1; j_gene: TRBJ1-1; CDR3aa: SVEDEGTEAF
v_gene: TRBV2; j_gene: TRBJ2-7; CDR3aa: ASTPRIYEQY
v_gene: TRBV7-8; j_gene: TRBJ2-1; CDR3aa: ASSLTPLNEQF
v_gene: TRBV29-1; j_gene: TRBJ1-6; CDR3aa: SGKDGQDPLH
v_gene: TRBV12-3/TRBV12-4; j_gene: TRBJ1-4; CDR3aa: ASSFRTGPFFEKLF
v_gene: TRBV6-5; j_gene: TRBJ1-6; CDR3aa: ASSQGDRHSPLH
v_gene: TRBV12-3/TRBV12-4; j_gene: TRBJ1-4; CDR3aa: ASSLSTNEKLF
v_gene: TRBV7-2; j_gene: TRBJ2-1; CDR3aa: ATGGDRVHNEQF
v_gene: TRBV6-1; j_gene: TRBJ2-3; CDR3aa: ASSPGTSGGYNTDTQY
v_gene: TRBV12-5; j_gene: TRBJ2-5; CDR3aa: ASGLVPQGEETQY
v_gene: TRBV10-3; j_gene: TRBJ1-5; CDR3aa: AISKGQENQPQH
v_gene: TRBV29-1; j_gene: TRBJ1-2; CDR3aa: SVVWSTEVYGYT